Sequencing of this TCR beta chain was carried out in a study of blood T cell repertoires in COVID-19. Study-wide background: In each case, the material was cDNA or gDNA derived from T cells, B-cell-depleted T cells, or PBMCs.

Germline CDR1 and CDR2: SGHTA and FQGNSA. Trimming took 0 bases from V and 4 from J; bases not matched to a gene: 10. The CDR3 covers 18 residues. TCRdb's table, derived via immunoSEQ multiplex PCR, lists solely in-frame clones and lacks some. The repertoire holds about 210,000 clones, with approximately 78% as singletons. The source of this sequence is a woman aged 40 to 50 with acute or convalescent COVID-19. V is TRBV7-2 and J is TRBJ2-7, with 12 bases matching TRBD2. The sample taken for sequencing was peripheral blood. The CDR3 DNA reads as TGTGCCAGCAGCTTAGCGGTGACTAGCGGGAGTTTTCGGTACGAGCAGTACTTC. It codes for CASSLAVTSGSFRYEQYF.